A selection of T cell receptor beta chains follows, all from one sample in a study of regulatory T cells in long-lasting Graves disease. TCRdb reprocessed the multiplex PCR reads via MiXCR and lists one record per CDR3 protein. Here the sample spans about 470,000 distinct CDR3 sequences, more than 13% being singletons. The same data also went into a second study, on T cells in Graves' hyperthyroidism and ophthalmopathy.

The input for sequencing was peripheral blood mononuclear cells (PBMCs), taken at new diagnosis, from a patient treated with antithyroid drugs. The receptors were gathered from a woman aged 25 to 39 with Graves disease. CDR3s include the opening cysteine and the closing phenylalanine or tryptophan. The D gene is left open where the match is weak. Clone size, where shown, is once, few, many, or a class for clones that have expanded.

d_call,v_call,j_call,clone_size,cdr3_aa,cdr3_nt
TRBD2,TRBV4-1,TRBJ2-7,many,CASSRLAGGPVEQYF,TGCGCCAGCAGCCGTCTAGCGGGAGGGCCGGTCGAGCAGTACTTC
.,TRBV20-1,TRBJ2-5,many,CSARVRGETQYF,TGCAGTGCTAGAGTGCGAGGGGAGACCCAGTACTTC
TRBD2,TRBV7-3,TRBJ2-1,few,CASSPRTSGGQEQFF,TGTGCCAGCAGCCCGCGGACTAGCGGGGGCCAAGAGCAGTTCTTC
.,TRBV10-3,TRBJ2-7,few,CAISEGGYEQYF,TGTGCCATCAGTGAGGGGGGCTACGAGCAGTACTTC
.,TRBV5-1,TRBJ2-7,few,CASSSAPGSSYEQYF,TGCGCCAGCAGCTCGGCCCCAGGGAGTTCCTACGAGCAGTACTTC
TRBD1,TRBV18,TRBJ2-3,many,CASSPLGTGGTDTQYF,TGTGCCAGCTCACCACTCGGGACAGGGGGAACAGATACGCAGTATTTT
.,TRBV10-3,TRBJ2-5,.,CAIRGGLEETQYF,TGTGCCATCAGAGGGGGGCTGGAAGAGACCCAGTACTTC
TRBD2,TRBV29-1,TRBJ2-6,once,CSAGGGIFDSGANVLTF,TGCAGCGCGGGGGGGGGGATCTTTGACTCTGGGGCCAACGTCCTGACTTTC
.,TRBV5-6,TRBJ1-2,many,CASSGANYGYTF,TGTGCCAGCAGCGGAGCTAACTATGGCTACACCTTC
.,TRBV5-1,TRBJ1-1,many,CASSLDGFMNTEAFF,TGCGCCAGCAGCTTGGATGGATTCATGAACACTGAAGCTTTCTTT
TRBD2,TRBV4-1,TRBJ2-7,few,CASSQEKWGLAGGLYEQYF,TGCGCCAGCAGCCAAGAAAAATGGGGACTAGCGGGAGGGCTCTACGAGCAGTACTTC
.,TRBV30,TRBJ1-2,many,CASLTVAEANYGYTF,TGTGCCTCGCTTACGGTGGCCGAGGCTAACTATGGCTACACCTTC
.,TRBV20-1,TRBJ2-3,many,CSARASGATDTQYF,TGCAGTGCTAGAGCCAGCGGTGCGACAGATACGCAGTATTTT
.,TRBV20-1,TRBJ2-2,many,CSAQAQGNLNTGELFF,TGCAGTGCCCAAGCCCAGGGTAATCTGAACACCGGGGAGCTGTTTTTT
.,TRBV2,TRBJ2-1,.,CASTLERPPLGEQFF,TGTGCCAGCACCCTAGAGAGACCCCCCCTGGGTGAGCAGTTCTTC